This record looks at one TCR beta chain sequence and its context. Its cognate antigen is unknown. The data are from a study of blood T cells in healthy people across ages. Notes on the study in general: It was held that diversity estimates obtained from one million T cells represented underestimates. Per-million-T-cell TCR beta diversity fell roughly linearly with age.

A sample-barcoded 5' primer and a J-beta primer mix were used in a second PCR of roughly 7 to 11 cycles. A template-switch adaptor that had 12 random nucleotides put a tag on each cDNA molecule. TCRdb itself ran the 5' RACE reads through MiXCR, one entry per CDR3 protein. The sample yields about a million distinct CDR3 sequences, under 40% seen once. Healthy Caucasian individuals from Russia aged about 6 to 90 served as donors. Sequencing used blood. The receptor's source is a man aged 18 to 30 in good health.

Here the CDR3 reads CASSPGWNEQYF. Here the CDR3 DNA reads TGTGCCAGCTCACCGGGTTGGAACGAGCAGTACTTC. V usage is TRBV18 and J usage is TRBJ2-7; unclear D gene. CDR3 length: 12 residues. The V end was cut by 3 bases, the J end by 5 bases, with 8 bases between. Germline-derived CDR1 and CDR2 are KGHSH and LQKENI. The full variable domain, its missing parts supplied by reference TRBV18 and TRBJ2-7, is NAGVMQNPRHLVRRRGQEARLRCSPMKGHSHVYWYRQLPEEGLKFMVYLQKENIIDESGMPKERFSAEFPKEGPSILRIQQVVRGDSAAYFCASSPGWNEQYFGPGTRLTVT.